These 27 T cell receptor beta chains share one sample of origin, sequenced in a study of cytomegalovirus exposure and HLA in healthy donors. PCR employed 60 Vbeta and 13 Jbeta primers. Data came from immunoSEQ multiplex PCR; TCRdb stores just in-frame clones and leaves some out. The listing contains 55,000 to 75,000 clones. The sequenced sample consisted of PBMCs. These receptors all come from a male donor in good health and CMV-seronegative.

This chain connects TRBV4-1 to TRBJ2-7; TRBD2 agrees at 9 bases. Germline loops: CDR1 MGHRA, CDR2 YSYEKL. V trimming: 6 bases; J trimming: 7 bases; junction bases outside the gene matches: 13. The CDR3 has 15 amino acids. The DNA of the CDR3 is TGCGCCAGCAGTCCCGGGTTAGCGGGAGATGGAGAGCAGTACTTC. Its protein product is CASSPGLAGDGEQYF.

The chain uses TRBV7-2 and TRBJ2-7; D is possibly TRBD1 (6 bases). CDR1 is SGHTA and CDR2 is FQGNSA in the germline V gene. V lost 5 bases and J 2 bases, leaving 16 bases between the germline ends. CDR3 size: 15 residues. Here the CDR3 reads CASSPYTGKPYEQYF. In DNA form, the CDR3 reads TGTGCCAGCAGCCCATACACAGGGAAACCCTACGAGCAGTACTTC.

This chain links TRBV30 with TRBJ2-2; no clear D gene. CDR1 GTSNPN and CDR2 SVGIG come from the germline V gene (reference sequence). Trimming took off 8 bases at V and 4 bases at J, with 17 bases between the two ends. The CDR3 spans 14 residues. DNA for the CDR3: TGTGCCAGTCTGTCGCCGCGTGGCACCGGGGAGCTGTTTTTT. Its translation: CASLSPRGTGELFF.

The chain is built from TRBV7-6 and TRBJ2-5, with a tentative D call TRBD1 (6 bases). There are 13 residues in the CDR3. The V end lost 4 bases, the J end lost 2 bases, and 8 bases lay between the germline ends. In germline, CDR1 is SGHVS, CDR2 FNYEAQ. The CDR3 DNA is TGTGCCAGCAGCTCTGGACAGCAAGAGACCCAGTACTTC. The encoded protein is CASSSGQQETQYF.

This rearrangement joins TRBV7-9 to TRBJ2-2; tentative D call: TRBD1 (6 bases). Germline CDR1 reads SEHNR; CDR2 reads FQNEAQ (reference sequence). Trimming shortened V by 5 bases and J by 1 base, and 11 bases separated the two germline ends. The CDR3 spans 15 residues. The DNA for the CDR3 is TGTGCCAGCAGCCCCCAGGGGCTGAACACCGGGGAGCTGTTTTTT. Translated, it gives CASSPQGLNTGELFF.

The chain recombines TRBV28 with TRBJ1-1; 8 nucleotides line up with TRBD1. The CDR3 has 14 amino acids. The trim removed 2 bases at V and 1 base at J, leaving 0 bases unmatched. Germline V gene lookup returns CDR1 MDHEN and CDR2 SYDVKM. CDR3 residues: CASSLGTGNTEAFF. CDR3 nucleotides: TGTGCCAGCAGTTTAGGGACAGGGAACACTGAAGCTTTCTTT.

This chain links TRBV6-6 with TRBJ1-2, with a weak D call TRBD1 (5 bases). V was shortened by 2 bases and J by 2 bases, with 12 bases between the two germline ends. The CDR3 has 15 residues. Germline V gene lookup returns CDR1 MNHNY and CDR2 SVGAGI (reference sequence). The CDR3 DNA sequence: TGTGCCAGCAGTTACCGTCGACAGCAAAACTATGGCTACACCTTC. Protein product: CASSYRRQQNYGYTF.

This chain joins TRBV13 and TRBJ2-2, with TRBD2 identical over 8 bases. The CDR3 is made up of 18 amino acids. With 5 bases clipped from V and 3 bases from J, the junction kept 14 bases outside the gene matches. CDR1 is PRHDT and CDR2 is FYEKMQ in the germline V gene (reference sequence). The CDR3, as DNA: TGTGCCAGCAGCGCGGGGTTGATAGCGGGGCAGGACACCGGGGAGCTGTTTTTT. Its translation is CASSAGLIAGQDTGELFF.

The V call is TRBV30, the J call TRBJ2-5; 11 nucleotides line up with TRBD2. With the DNA end fitting TRBJ2-7 better, the J assignment may be wrong. CDR3 size: 16 residues. CDR1 is GTSNPN, CDR2 SVGIG, per germline (reference sequence). The CDR3 loop reads CAWSVLGTSGLYEQYF. As DNA, the CDR3 is TGTGCCTGGAGTGTCCTTGGGACTAGCGGCCTCTACGAGCAGTACTTC.

The CDR3 DNA follows: TGTGCCAGCAGTTCAGGACAGGAGAGCTCCTATAATTCACCCCTCCACTTT. It codes for CASSSGQESSYNSPLHF. The chain couples TRBV27 to TRBJ1-6, with 7 bases identical to TRBD1. CDR3 length: 17 amino acids. The V segment lost 4 bases and the J segment 0 bases; nucleotides outside the gene matches: 6. Germline CDR1 reads MNHEY; CDR2 reads SMNVEV (reference sequence).

The chain employs TRBV28 and TRBJ2-4; 9 bases map to TRBD1. Germline trimming cut 2 bases from V and 9 bases from J; bases unmatched to any gene: 5. This CDR3 contains 14 residues. The germline gives CDR1 MDHEN, CDR2 SYDVKM. CDR3 sequence reads: CASSLGDRVTIQYF. Written as DNA, the CDR3 is TGTGCCAGCAGTTTAGGGGACAGGGTAACCATTCAGTACTTC.

The chain joins TRBV2 to TRBJ2-5, with 10 positions matching TRBD1. Losses at the gene ends were 5 bases for V and 5 bases for J; bases not matched to a gene: 2. This CDR3 has 13 amino acids. Germline CDR1 and CDR2: SNHLY and FYNNEI. CDR3 sequence reads: CASSRGQGETQYF. CDR3 sequence (DNA): TGTGCCAGCAGTCGGGGACAGGGGGAGACCCAGTACTTC.

In the case of this clone: Sequence at one end of the junction differs from germline and may be a read error. The genes are TRBV30 and TRBJ1-2, with 8 bases that match TRBD1. This CDR3 is built from 15 residues. Germline CDR1 GTSNPN, CDR2 SVGIG (reference sequence). The CDR3 bases are TGTGCCGGGAGTGTACAGGGGGAGGTGAAGTATGGCTACACCTTC. Translated, it gives CAGSVQGEVKYGYTF.

The chain carries TRBV5-1 and TRBJ1-1; D is possibly TRBD1 (6 bases). CDR3 length: 14 residues. V gave up 5 bases and J gave up 3 bases, with 14 bases separating them. Germline V lookup: CDR1 SGHRS, CDR2 YFSETQ. DNA of the CDR3: TGCGCCAGCAGGAGGGGGGGTGGGGACACTGAAGCTTTCTTT. Its translation: CASRRGGGDTEAFF.

This chain uses TRBV5-1 with TRBJ2-1; 10 bases line up with TRBD2. The CDR3 consists of 16 residues. The germline CDR1 and CDR2 sequences are SGHRS and YFSETQ. Trimming at V came to 3 bases and at J to 5 bases, leaving 8 bases not matched to a gene. The CDR3 region is CASSSGISGRHNEQFF. DNA of the CDR3: TGCGCCAGCAGCTCAGGGATTAGCGGGAGGCACAATGAGCAGTTCTTC. The whole variable domain, remainder taken from reference TRBV5-1 and TRBJ2-1, is KAGVTQTPRYLIKTRGQQVTLSCSPISGHRSVSWYQQTPGQGLQFLFEYFSETQRNKGNFPGRFSGRQFSNSRSEMNVSTLELGDSALYLCASSSGISGRHNEQFFGPGTRLTVL.

This chain uses TRBV5-8 with TRBJ2-3; TRBD2 agrees at 9 bases. J lost 1 base, V lost 4 bases, and 7 bases had no gene match. CDR3 length: 16 residues. Looked up from germline, CDR1 is SGHTS and CDR2 is YDEGEE. DNA for the CDR3: TGTGCCAGCAGCGCCGCGGGGGGGCTACGCACAGATACGCAGTATTTT. This encodes CASSAAGGLRTDTQYF.

J is TRBJ2-7 and V is TRBV11-2; possibly TRBD2 for D (6 bases). Per germline, CDR1 SGHAT and CDR2 FQNNGV. CDR3 length equals 14 residues. Trimming shortened V by 1 base and J by 3 bases, and 10 bases separated the two germline ends. The CDR3 sequence is CASSLARGLYEQYF. The CDR3 DNA reads as TGTGCCAGCAGCTTAGCTCGGGGACTCTACGAGCAGTACTTC.

The chain is built from TRBV9 and TRBJ2-2, with 8 bases aligning to TRBD2. V was clipped by 0 bases and J by 6 bases; unmatched bases: 1. CDR3 size: 14 residues. Germline loops: CDR1 SGDLS, CDR2 YYNGEE. CDR3 residues: CASSVDGRAGELFF. The CDR3 region has the DNA TGTGCCAGCAGCGTAGACGGGAGGGCCGGGGAGCTGTTTTTT.

The chain couples TRBV5-1 to TRBJ2-7; perhaps TRBD1 as D (6 bases). Trimming removed 0 bases at V and 4 bases at J, with 11 bases between. The CDR3 loop spans 14 amino acids. CDR1 is SGHRS, CDR2 YFSETQ, per germline. Here the CDR3 DNA reads TGCGCCAGCAGCTTGGATGGCAGGGGATACGAGCAGTACTTC. Translation gives CASSLDGRGYEQYF.

CDR3: CASSIPGQGDQPQHF. CDR3 DNA sequence: TGTGCCAGTAGTATTCCTGGACAGGGCGATCAGCCCCAGCATTTT. The gene calls are TRBV19 and TRBJ1-5, with 8 bases identical to TRBD1. J was trimmed by 5 bases and V by 3 bases; bases with no gene match: 6. This CDR3 contains 15 residues. Germline CDR1 and CDR2: LNHDA and SQIVND (reference sequence).

CDR3 residues: CAWNGLVGEQYF. CDR3 DNA sequence: TGTGCCTGGAATGGACTAGTGGGTGAGCAGTACTTC. The chain couples TRBV30 to TRBJ2-7; TRBD2 matches at 7 bases. The germline V gene encodes CDR1 GTSNPN and CDR2 SVGIG (reference sequence). The CDR3 consists of 12 residues. The V segment lost 4 bases and the J segment 7 bases; nucleotides outside the gene matches: 7.

The gene calls are TRBV7-9 and TRBJ2-1; D not certain. V was trimmed by 1 base and J by 12 bases, leaving 10 bases between them. The CDR3 length is 12 residues. Per the germline V gene, CDR1 is SEHNR and CDR2 is FQNEAQ (reference sequence). CDR3 region: CASSLVSPGQFF. CDR3 bases: TGTGCCAGCAGCTTAGTCTCCCCGGGGCAGTTCTTC.

The CDR3 coding sequence is TGTGCCAGCAGCCCGACCCCTAGCCACAATGAGCAGTTCTTC. Translation gives CASSPTPSHNEQFF. This chain links TRBV5-6 with TRBJ2-1, with D maybe TRBD2 (5 bases). The CDR3 consists of 14 residues. From germline, CDR1 is SGHDT and CDR2 YYEEEE. V lost 4 bases and J 5 bases, leaving 13 bases between the germline ends.

The chain couples TRBV5-8 to TRBJ1-5, with unresolved D. Trimming shortened V by 2 bases and J by 2 bases, and 8 bases separated the two germline ends. The CDR3 loop spans 14 amino acids. Germline CDR1 and CDR2: SGHTS and YDEGEE. This chain's CDR3 is CASSFTRGNQPQHF. The DNA of the CDR3 is TGTGCCAGCAGCTTTACTCGTGGCAATCAGCCCCAGCATTTT.

The V call is TRBV6-5, the J call TRBJ2-1; a possible D gene is TRBD2 (5 bases). This CDR3 spans 14 amino acids. Trimming left V 11 bases short and J 2 bases short, with 16 bases between. Germline V gives CDR1 MNHEY, CDR2 SVGAGI. Written as DNA, the CDR3 is TGTGCCGCCTCCGGGAAAAGGGCCTACAATGAGCAGTTCTTC. Translation gives CAASGKRAYNEQFF.

For this clone: The junction departs from germline at one end; a sequencing error may be responsible. The chain is built from TRBV7-8 and TRBJ1-1, with no clear D. This CDR3 spans 13 amino acids. Looked up from germline, CDR1 is SGHVS and CDR2 is FQNEAQ. CDR3 loop: CASSLEANTEDFF. The CDR3 coding sequence is TGTGCCAGCAGCTTAGAAGCGAACACTGAAGATTTCTTT.

The CDR3: CASSLGSDRGYEQYF. CDR3 in DNA: TGTGCCAGCAGCTTAGGGTCGGACAGGGGCTACGAGCAGTACTTC. The genes are TRBV13 and TRBJ2-7; 9 positions agree with TRBD1. Germline-derived CDR1 and CDR2 are PRHDT and FYEKMQ (reference sequence). There are 15 residues in the CDR3. With V trimmed by 0 bases and J by 3 bases, 3 bases remained unmatched.